The sequence of this T cell receptor (beta chain) was determined in a study of T-cell reconstitution after alpha-beta-depleted transplantation in children. Findings of the study overall: It was surviving recipient T cells and thymic progenitors that gave some patients high TCRbeta diversity at day 60. Once a year had passed after transplant, T-cell counts and diversity came mostly from newly produced T cells. Alpha-beta T cells present about two months after transplant were reported to originate from several hundred expanded graft clones.

Germline loops: CDR1 SGHVS, CDR2 FNYEAQ. The trim removed 5 bases at V and 1 base at J, leaving 13 bases unmatched. This CDR3 contains 19 residues. This clonotype has only a few counts. Antigen: not known. A TCRbeta library incorporating unique molecular identifiers was prepared. TCRdb re-derived calls from the PCR reads in MiXCR, one entry per CDR3 protein. This sample has 130,000 to 150,000 distinct CDR3 sequences; 8% to 10% occur once, and the top ten carry around 18%. Here the sequenced sample was PBMCs, mostly from graft donor cells, taken 180 days after TCRalphabeta/CD19-depleted stem cell transplant. The sequence was obtained from a female patient aged 2-10 years who had a stem cell transplant for congenital amegakaryocytic thrombocytopenia, so the T cells may come from the graft donor. The chain couples TRBV7-6 to TRBJ2-7, with TRBD2 identical over 14 bases. The CDR3 bases are TGTGCCAGCAGCCCACCCCCGGGACTAGCGGGAGTTCGGTCCTACGAGCAGTACTTC. Protein sequence: CASSPPPGLAGVRSYEQYF.